This TCR beta chain was recovered during a study of T-cell reconstitution after alpha-beta-depleted transplantation in children. Study observations and caveats: At the one-year point after transplant, T-cell counts and TCRbeta diversity were found to come mostly from T cells that had been newly produced. Surviving recipient T cells and thymic progenitors accounted for the high day-60 TCRbeta diversity observed in some patients.

This clonotype was observed at least ten times. Antigen: not known. The CDR3 covers 14 residues. V shed 5 bases and J 3 bases; nucleotides not matched to a gene: 5. During its preparation, the TCRbeta library received unique molecular identifiers. TCRdb re-derived calls from the PCR reads in MiXCR, one entry per CDR3 protein. The repertoire holds some 300,000 distinct CDR3 sequences, with less than 9.5% as singletons. Specimen: peripheral blood, collected 360 days after TCRalphabeta/CD19-depleted stem cell transplant. The chain recombines TRBV12-3 or TRBV12-4 with TRBJ2-7; 9 nucleotides match TRBD2. The source of this sequence is a female patient aged 2-15 years who had a stem cell transplant for Fanconi anemia, so the T cells may come from the graft donor. The CDR3 spells CASSSSGGLYEQYF. CDR3 in DNA: TGTGCCAGCAGTAGTAGCGGGGGTCTCTACGAGCAGTACTTC.